The T cell receptor (beta chain) under discussion was sequenced for a study of shared clonotypes between healthy human individuals. The overall study: Three men and a couple of women, aged 18 to 49, were donors. Findings of the study overall: Generation probability values for non-shared clonotypes were lower than those for clonotypes shared by all four donors. Larger richness was generally estimated for naive than memory subsets. It was expected that sequencing depth would affect clonotype sharing among donors.

Data came from immunoSEQ multiplex PCR; TCRdb stores just in-frame clones and leaves some out. The sample holds 2 million to 2.5 million clones, approximately 94% seen once. Turning to this clone: What it recognizes is unknown.

The V gene lost 5 bases and the J gene lost 5 bases, with 15 bases spanning the gap. This CDR3 contains 14 residues. Germline-derived CDR1 and CDR2 are SGHTS and YDEGEE. CD45RO negativity and positive selection for CCR7 defined naive CD8 cells, a population that excluded terminally differentiated effector memory CD45RA+ cells. This chain links TRBV5-8 with TRBJ2-3; D is perhaps TRBD1 (6 bases). This clonotype was obtained from a man aged 18 to 30 in good health. The sequencing sample was made of naive CD8+ T cells sorted from blood. CDR3 sequence: CASSLGAFEDTQYF. In DNA, the CDR3 is TGTGCCAGCAGTCTGGGGGCTTTTGAAGATACGCAGTATTTT.